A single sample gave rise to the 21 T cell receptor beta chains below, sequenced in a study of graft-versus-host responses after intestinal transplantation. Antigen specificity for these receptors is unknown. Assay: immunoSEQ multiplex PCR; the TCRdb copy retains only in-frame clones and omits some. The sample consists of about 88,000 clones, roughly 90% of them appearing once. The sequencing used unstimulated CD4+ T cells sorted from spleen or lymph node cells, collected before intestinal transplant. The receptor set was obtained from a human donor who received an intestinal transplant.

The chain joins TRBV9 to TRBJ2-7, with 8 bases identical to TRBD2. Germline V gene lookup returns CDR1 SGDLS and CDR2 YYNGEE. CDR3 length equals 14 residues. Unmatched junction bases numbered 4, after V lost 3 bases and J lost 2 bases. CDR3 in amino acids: CASSAGAGAYEQYF. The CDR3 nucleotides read TGTGCCAGCAGCGCAGGAGCGGGGGCCTACGAGCAGTACTTC. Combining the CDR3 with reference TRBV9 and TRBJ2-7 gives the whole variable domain DSGVTQTPKHLITATGQRVTLRCSPRSGDLSVYWYQQSLDQGLQFLIQYYNGEERAKGNILERFSAQQFPDLHSELNLSSLELGDSALYFCASSAGAGAYEQYFGPGTRLTVT.

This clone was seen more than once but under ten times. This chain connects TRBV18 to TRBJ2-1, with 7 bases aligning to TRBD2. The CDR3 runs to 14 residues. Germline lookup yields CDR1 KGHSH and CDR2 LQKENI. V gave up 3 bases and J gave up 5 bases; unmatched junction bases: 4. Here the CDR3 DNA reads TGTGCCAGCTCACCCCTAGCGGTTCACAATGAGCAGTTCTTC. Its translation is CASSPLAVHNEQFF.

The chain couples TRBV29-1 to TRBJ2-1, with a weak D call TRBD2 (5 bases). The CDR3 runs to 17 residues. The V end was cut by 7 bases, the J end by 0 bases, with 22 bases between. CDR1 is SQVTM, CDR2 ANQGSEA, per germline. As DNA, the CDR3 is TGCAGCGCGTTGACGCGGGCGGCGAAGAGCTCCTACAATGAGCAGTTCTTC. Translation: CSALTRAAKSSYNEQFF.

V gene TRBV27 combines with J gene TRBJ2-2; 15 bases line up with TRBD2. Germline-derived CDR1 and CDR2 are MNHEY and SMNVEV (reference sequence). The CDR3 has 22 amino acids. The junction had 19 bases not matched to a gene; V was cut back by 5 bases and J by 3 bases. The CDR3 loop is CASSRRSPGLAGGALHTGELFF. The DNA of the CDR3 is TGTGCCAGCAGTCGGAGATCGCCCGGACTAGCGGGGGGGGCCTTGCACACCGGGGAGCTGTTTTTT.

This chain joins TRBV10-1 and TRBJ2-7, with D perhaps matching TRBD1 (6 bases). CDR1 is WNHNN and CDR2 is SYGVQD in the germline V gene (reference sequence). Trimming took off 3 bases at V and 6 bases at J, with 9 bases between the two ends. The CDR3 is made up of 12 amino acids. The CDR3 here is CASSDPGAEQYF. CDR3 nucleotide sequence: TGCGCCAGCAGTGATCCAGGGGCCGAGCAGTACTTC.

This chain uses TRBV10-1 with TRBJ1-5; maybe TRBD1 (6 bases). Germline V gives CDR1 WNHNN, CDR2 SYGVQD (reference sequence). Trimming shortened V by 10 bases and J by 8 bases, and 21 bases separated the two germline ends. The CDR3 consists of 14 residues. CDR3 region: CATDPGDGTKPQHF. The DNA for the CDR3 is TGCGCCACCGATCCAGGGGATGGGACTAAGCCCCAGCATTTT.

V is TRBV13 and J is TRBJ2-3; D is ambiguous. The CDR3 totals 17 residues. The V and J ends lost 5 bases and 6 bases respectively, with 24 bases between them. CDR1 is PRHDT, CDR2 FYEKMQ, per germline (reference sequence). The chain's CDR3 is CASSRGPSYQTGDTQYF. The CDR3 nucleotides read TGTGCCAGCAGCCGCGGCCCTAGTTACCAGACCGGGGATACGCAGTATTTT.

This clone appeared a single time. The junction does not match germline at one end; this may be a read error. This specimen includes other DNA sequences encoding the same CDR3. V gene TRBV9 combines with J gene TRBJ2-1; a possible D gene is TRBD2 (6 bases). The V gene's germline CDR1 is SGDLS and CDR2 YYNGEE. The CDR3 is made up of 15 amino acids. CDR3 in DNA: TGTGCCAGTAGCGTAGGGATAGCGGTCTACAATGAGCAGTTCTTC. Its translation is CASSVGIAVYNEQFF.

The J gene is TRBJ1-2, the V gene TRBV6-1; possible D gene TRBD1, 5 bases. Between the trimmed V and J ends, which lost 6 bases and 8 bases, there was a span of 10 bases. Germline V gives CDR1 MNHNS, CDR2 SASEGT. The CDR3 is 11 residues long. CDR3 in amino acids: CASRTTGGYTF. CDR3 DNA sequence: TGTGCCAGCAGAACCACAGGCGGCTACACCTTC.

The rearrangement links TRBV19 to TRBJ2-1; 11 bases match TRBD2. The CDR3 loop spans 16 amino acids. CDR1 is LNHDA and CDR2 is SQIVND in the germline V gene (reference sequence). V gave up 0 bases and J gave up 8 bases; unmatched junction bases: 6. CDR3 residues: CASSIDLGLAGDEQFF. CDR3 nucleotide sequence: TGTGCCAGTAGTATAGATCTAGGACTAGCGGGTGATGAGCAGTTCTTC.

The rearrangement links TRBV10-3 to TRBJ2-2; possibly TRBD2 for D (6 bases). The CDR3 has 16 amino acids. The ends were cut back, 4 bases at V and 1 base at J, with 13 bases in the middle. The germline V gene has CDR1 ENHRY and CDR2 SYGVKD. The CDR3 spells CAISAQGGVNTGELFF. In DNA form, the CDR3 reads TGTGCCATCAGTGCCCAAGGCGGGGTGAACACCGGGGAGCTGTTTTTT.

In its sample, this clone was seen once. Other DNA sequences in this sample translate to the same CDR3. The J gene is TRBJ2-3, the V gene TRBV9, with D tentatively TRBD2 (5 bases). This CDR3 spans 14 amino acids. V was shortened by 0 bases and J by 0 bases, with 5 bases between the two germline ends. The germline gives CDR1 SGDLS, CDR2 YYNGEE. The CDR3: CASSVGGSTDTQYF. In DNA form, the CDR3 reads TGTGCCAGCAGCGTAGGCGGGAGCACAGATACGCAGTATTTT.

For the CDR3, the DNA is TGTGCCAGCAGCGTAGCTCCACAGGGGAGAGGCACTGAAGCTTTCTTT. Translation: CASSVAPQGRGTEAFF. The chain links TRBV9 to TRBJ1-1, with 7 bases identical to TRBD1. The CDR3 runs to 16 residues. Germline CDR1 and CDR2: SGDLS and YYNGEE. With V trimmed by 0 bases and J by 4 bases, 9 bases remained unmatched.

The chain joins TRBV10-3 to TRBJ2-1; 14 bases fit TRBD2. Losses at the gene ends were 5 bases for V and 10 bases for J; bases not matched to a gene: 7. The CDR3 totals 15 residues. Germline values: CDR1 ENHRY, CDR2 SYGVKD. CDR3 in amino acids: CAISLTSGGVREQFF. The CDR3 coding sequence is TGTGCCATCAGTTTGACTAGCGGGGGGGTCCGGGAGCAGTTCTTC.

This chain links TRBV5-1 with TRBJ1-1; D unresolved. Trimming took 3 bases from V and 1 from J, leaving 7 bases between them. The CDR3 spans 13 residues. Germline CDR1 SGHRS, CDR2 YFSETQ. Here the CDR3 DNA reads TGCGCCAGCAGCTCCCCGGGGAACACTGAAGCTTTCTTT. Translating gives CASSSPGNTEAFF.

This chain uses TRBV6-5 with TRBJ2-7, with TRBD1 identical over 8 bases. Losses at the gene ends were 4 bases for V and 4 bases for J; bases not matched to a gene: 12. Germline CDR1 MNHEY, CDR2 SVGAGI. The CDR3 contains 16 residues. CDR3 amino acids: CASSSAPRTGNYEQYF. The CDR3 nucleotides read TGTGCCAGCAGTTCCGCCCCTCGGACAGGGAATTACGAGCAGTACTTC.

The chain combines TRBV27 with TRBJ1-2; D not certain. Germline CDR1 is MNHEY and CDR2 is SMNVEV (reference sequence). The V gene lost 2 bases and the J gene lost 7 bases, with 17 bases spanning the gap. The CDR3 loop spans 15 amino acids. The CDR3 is CASSLIPRWALGYTF. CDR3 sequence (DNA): TGTGCCAGCAGTTTAATCCCCCGTTGGGCGCTTGGCTACACCTTC.

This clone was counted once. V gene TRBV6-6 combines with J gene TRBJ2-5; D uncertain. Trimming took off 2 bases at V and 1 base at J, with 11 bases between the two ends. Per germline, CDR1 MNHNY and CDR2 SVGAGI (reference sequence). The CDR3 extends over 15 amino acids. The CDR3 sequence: CASSYSIAGQETQYF. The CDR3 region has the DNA TGTGCCAGCAGTTACAGTATAGCCGGCCAAGAGACCCAGTACTTC.

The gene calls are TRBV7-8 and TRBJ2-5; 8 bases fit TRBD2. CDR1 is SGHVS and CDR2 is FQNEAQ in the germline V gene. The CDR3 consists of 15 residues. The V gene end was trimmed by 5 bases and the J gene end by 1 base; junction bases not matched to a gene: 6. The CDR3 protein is CASSVLSGAQETQYF. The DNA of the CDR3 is TGTGCCAGCAGCGTTCTTAGCGGGGCCCAAGAGACCCAGTACTTC.

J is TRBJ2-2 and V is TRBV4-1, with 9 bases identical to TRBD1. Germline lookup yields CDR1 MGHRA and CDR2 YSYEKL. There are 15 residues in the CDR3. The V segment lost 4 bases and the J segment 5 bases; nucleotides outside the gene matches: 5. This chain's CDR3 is CASSPDRGRTGELFF. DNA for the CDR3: TGCGCCAGCAGCCCCGACAGGGGGAGGACCGGGGAGCTGTTTTTT.

CDR3 region: CASSKRTEETQYF. DNA for the CDR3: TGTGCCAGCAGTAAAAGGACAGAAGAGACCCAGTACTTC. The genes are TRBV6-6 and TRBJ2-5; D is perhaps TRBD1 (6 bases). The CDR3 covers 13 residues. Germline CDR1 MNHNY, CDR2 SVGAGI (reference sequence). Trimming took off 5 bases at V and 3 bases at J, with 10 bases between the two ends.